This T cell receptor beta chain derives from a study of shared clonotypes between healthy human individuals. The CDR3 runs to 15 residues. CDR1 is SGHDN, CDR2 FVKESK, per germline. V gave up 2 bases and J gave up 4 bases, with 15 bases separating them. Deep was the level at which the assay was run. An approximately 220 ng quantity of DNA, 32,000 or so T cell genomes, went into the sorted-subset replicate PCRs. The repertoire was sequenced with immunoSEQ multiplex PCR; TCRdb's copy has only in-frame clones and lacks some. The sample has 550,000 to 600,000 clones, roughly 98% seen once. Positive CCR7 selection of CD45RO-negative cells yielded the naive CD8 cells, and terminally differentiated effector memory CD45RA+ cells were excluded.

Material for sequencing was naive CD8+ T cells sorted from blood. The TCR originated in a man between 25 and 39 years old in good health. The rearrangement uses TRBV14 and TRBJ2-7; D perhaps matches TRBD1 (6 bases). The CDR3 nucleotides are TGTGCCAGCAGCCAAAAACCGGGACAAGGATACGAGCAGTACTTC. Translation: CASSQKPGQGYEQYF.